Each of the 5 T cell receptor beta chains below was sequenced from the same sample in a study of breast tumors, draining lymph nodes, adjacent tissues. The lymph nodes were axillary draining lymph nodes from breast cancer patients. TCRdb analysed the multiplex PCR reads with MiXCR anew, one entry per CDR3 protein. Of about 130,000 distinct CDR3 sequences detected, roughly 21% appear once; the ten largest clones hold roughly 3.6%. Sequences were obtained from axillary lymph node tissue. The source of these receptors is a female donor with breast cancer. Some clones in this sample may be carry-over from other donors' samples.

This clonotype was recorded many times. The chain links TRBV29-1 to TRBJ1-6; no clear D gene. This CDR3 is 13 amino acids long. CDR1 is SQVTM, CDR2 ANQGSEA, per germline. V was clipped by 1 base and J by 9 bases, with 10 bases between them. The CDR3: CSVEVAKGSPLHF. In DNA, the CDR3 is TGCAGCGTTGAAGTAGCTAAGGGTTCACCCCTCCACTTT.

Turning to this clonotype: Since a much larger clone is just one base distant, this may be a read error. The rearrangement joins TRBV5-1 to TRBJ2-1; 9 bases line up with TRBD2. From germline, CDR1 is SGHRS and CDR2 YFSETQ. V lost 3 bases and J lost 11; bases outside the gene matches: 15. The CDR3 has 16 amino acids. CDR3 loop: CASSSDLAGGRNKQFF. The DNA of the CDR3 is TGCGCCAGCAGCTCCGACTTGGCGGGGGGGCGTAACAAGCAGTTCTTC. Variable domain in full (rest from reference TRBV5-1 and TRBJ2-1): KAGVTQTPRYLIKTRGQQVTLSCSPISGHRSVSWYQQTPGQGLQFLFEYFSETQRNKGNFPGRFSGRQFSNSRSEMNVSTLELGDSALYLCASSSDLAGGRNKQFFGPGTRLTVL.

This clonotype has a count of ten or more. J is TRBJ2-1 and V is TRBV7-9; D is undetermined. The germline CDR1 and CDR2 sequences are SEHNR and FQNEAQ (reference sequence). Trimming left V 1 base short and J 5 bases short, with 12 bases between. The length of the CDR3 is 15 residues. Here the CDR3 DNA reads TGTGCCAGCAGCTTAGGGGTGGCTAGAAACAATGAGCAGTTCTTC. Translation gives CASSLGVARNNEQFF.

This clonotype was observed many times. The chain employs TRBV29-1 and TRBJ2-3; TRBD1 aligns across 8 bases. The germline gives CDR1 SQVTM, CDR2 ANQGSEA. The length of the CDR3 is 14 residues. V dropped 0 bases and J dropped 5; count of bases not matched to a gene: 4. The CDR3, as DNA: TGCAGCGTTGAAGATCAACAGGGGGTAGATACGCAGTATTTT. Its translation: CSVEDQQGVDTQYF.

In this sample, this clonotype turned up many times. J is TRBJ2-2 and V is TRBV12-3 or TRBV12-4; D gene ambiguous. V was shortened by 5 bases and J by 4 bases, with 8 bases between the two germline ends. The CDR3 is 13 residues long. The CDR3 DNA sequence: TGTGCCAGCAGTCCCTTAAGCACCGGGGAGCTGTTTTTT. Its protein product is CASSPLSTGELFF.